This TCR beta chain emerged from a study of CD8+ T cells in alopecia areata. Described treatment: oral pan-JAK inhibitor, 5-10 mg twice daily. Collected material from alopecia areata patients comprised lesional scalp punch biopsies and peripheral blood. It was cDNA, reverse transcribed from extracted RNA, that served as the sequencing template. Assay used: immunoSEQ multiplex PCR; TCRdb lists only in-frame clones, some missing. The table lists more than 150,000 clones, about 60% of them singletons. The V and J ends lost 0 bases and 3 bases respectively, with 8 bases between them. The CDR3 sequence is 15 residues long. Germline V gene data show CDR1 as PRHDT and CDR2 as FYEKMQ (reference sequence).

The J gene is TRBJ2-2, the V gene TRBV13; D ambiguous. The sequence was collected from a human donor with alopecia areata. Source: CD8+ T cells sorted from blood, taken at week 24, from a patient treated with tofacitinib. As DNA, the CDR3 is TGTGCCAGCAGCTTAGGTTCAGGTCACACCGGGGAGCTGTTTTTT. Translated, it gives CASSLGSGHTGELFF.